This T cell receptor beta chain was retrieved from a study of control samples from healthy donors and cancer patients. The J segment lost 2 bases and the V segment lost 4 bases, leaving 8 bases of the junction unmatched. The CDR3 has 19 amino acids. The germline V gene encodes CDR1 MNHNS and CDR2 SASEGT. The table came from immunoSEQ multiplex PCR; TCRdb's copy has only in-frame clones and leaves some out. Altogether some 130,000 clones are present, 75% to 90% being singletons, with the ten largest covering around 9%. The rearrangement joins TRBV6-1 to TRBJ2-2; TRBD2 matches at 15 bases. Sequenced sample: blood. The TCR originated in a woman aged 25 to 39 in good health. The CDR3 region is CASSVTGTSGRYNTGELFF. In nucleotides, the CDR3 is TGTGCCAGCAGTGTAACCGGGACTAGCGGGAGGTACAACACCGGGGAGCTGTTTTTT.